The clone carrying this T cell receptor beta chain was seen once. Between the trimmed V and J ends, which lost 4 bases and 4 bases, there was a span of 26 bases. This CDR3 spans 18 amino acids. The germline V gene encodes CDR1 SGHDT and CDR2 YYEEEE. The sample comes from a study of blood T cell repertoires in COVID-19. The protocol was immunoSEQ multiplex PCR, while the TCRdb copy is restricted to in-frame clones and leaves out a portion. Here the sample spans roughly 150,000 clones, roughly four fifths being singletons. Material for sequencing was peripheral blood. The source of this sequence is a man between 65 and 79 years old with active or convalescent COVID-19. The V and J genes are TRBV5-6 and TRBJ1-1; possibly TRBD1 for D (6 bases). The CDR3 protein is CASSRRHGQWIRGTEAFF. CDR3 nucleotides: TGTGCCAGCAGCAGAAGACACGGCCAATGGATCAGGGGCACTGAAGCTTTCTTT. Complete variable domain (other parts from reference TRBV5-6 and TRBJ1-1): DAGVTQSPTHLIKTRGQQVTLRCSPKSGHDTVSWYQQALGQGPQFIFQYYEEEERQRGNFPDRFSGHQFPNYSSELNVNALLLGDSALYLCASSRRHGQWIRGTEAFFGQGTRLTVV.